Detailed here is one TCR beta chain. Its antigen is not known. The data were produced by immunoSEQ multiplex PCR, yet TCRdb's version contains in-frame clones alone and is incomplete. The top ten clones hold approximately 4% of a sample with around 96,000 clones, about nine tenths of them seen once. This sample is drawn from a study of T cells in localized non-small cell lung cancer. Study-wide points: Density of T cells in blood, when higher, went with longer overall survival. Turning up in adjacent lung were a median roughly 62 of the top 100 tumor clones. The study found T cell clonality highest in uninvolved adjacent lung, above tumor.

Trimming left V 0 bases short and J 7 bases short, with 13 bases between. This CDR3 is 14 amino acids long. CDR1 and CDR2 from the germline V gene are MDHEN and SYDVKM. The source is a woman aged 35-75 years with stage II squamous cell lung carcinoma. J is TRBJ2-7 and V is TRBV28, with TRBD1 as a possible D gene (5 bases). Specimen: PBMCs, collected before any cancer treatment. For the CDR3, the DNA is TGTGCCAGCAGTTTATGGCGTCAGGGCGGTGAGCAGTACTTC. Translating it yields CASSLWRQGGEQYF.